These 26 T cell receptor beta chains originate from one sample sequenced in a study of T cell changes during pregnancy in multiple sclerosis. The table came from immunoSEQ multiplex PCR; TCRdb's copy has only in-frame clones and leaves some out. Among more than 45,000 clones, roughly 93% were seen once, and the ten largest hold under 5%. Here the sequenced sample was CD8+ T cells from peripheral blood mononuclear cells, taken in the second trimester of pregnancy. Receptor source: a female donor with multiple sclerosis, enrolled in a pregnancy study.

The chain uses TRBV4-1 and TRBJ1-4; D ambiguous. The V and J ends lost 4 bases and 5 bases respectively, with 5 bases between them. This CDR3 contains 12 residues. CDR1 is MGHRA, CDR2 YSYEKL, per germline. The CDR3 DNA reads TGCGCCAGCAGCCTCGTAAATGAAAAACTGTTTTTT. This encodes CASSLVNEKLFF.

On this clone itself: At one of its ends the junction is not consistent with the germline gene, which may arise from a read error. The J gene is TRBJ2-7, the V gene TRBV6-5, with D perhaps TRBD2 (5 bases). Germline V gene lookup returns CDR1 MNHEY and CDR2 SVGAGI. The CDR3 runs 12 residues. The CDR3 DNA sequence: TGTGCCAGCAGTTACCCCGGAGGCCGCCAGTCCTTC. It codes for CASSYPGGRQSF.

The chain employs TRBV5-4 and TRBJ2-7; the match to TRBD1 covers 10 bases. J gave up 1 base and V 2 bases, and 3 bases lay outside the gene matches. The CDR3 totals 15 residues. Germline loops: CDR1 SGHNT, CDR2 YYREEE (reference sequence). Here the CDR3 reads CASSFGTGVSYEQYF. DNA of the CDR3: TGTGCCAGCAGCTTCGGGACAGGGGTTTCCTACGAGCAGTACTTC.

V usage is TRBV9 and J usage is TRBJ2-7; D gene ambiguous. V lost 4 bases and J lost 1, with 12 bases in between. This CDR3 spans 14 amino acids. The germline gives CDR1 SGDLS, CDR2 YYNGEE. DNA for the CDR3: TGTGCCAGCAGCCCCCGAGAGGTTTCCTACGAGCAGTACTTC. This translates into CASSPREVSYEQYF.

The chain joins TRBV12-5 to TRBJ2-1; 8 nucleotides agree with TRBD1. From germline, CDR1 is LGHNT and CDR2 FRNRAP. Losses at the gene ends were 7 bases for V and 7 bases for J; bases not matched to a gene: 6. The CDR3 is 13 amino acids. In DNA form, the CDR3 reads TGTGCTAGTGCCCAGGACAGGGTGAATGAGCAGTTCTTC. Translation gives CASAQDRVNEQFF.

The chain couples TRBV9 to TRBJ2-1; 10 nucleotides agree with TRBD2. Germline V gene data show CDR1 as SGDLS and CDR2 as YYNGEE. The CDR3 consists of 19 residues. The J segment lost 8 bases and the V segment lost 0 bases, leaving 17 bases of the junction unmatched. The chain's CDR3 is CASSVGVLGTSGISDEQFF. The CDR3 bases are TGTGCCAGCAGCGTAGGGGTTCTCGGAACTAGCGGGATTTCTGATGAGCAGTTCTTC.

The gene calls are TRBV11-2 and TRBJ2-7; a possible D gene is TRBD1 (6 bases). V was shortened by 4 bases and J by 1 base, with 8 bases between the two germline ends. Germline CDR1 SGHAT, CDR2 FQNNGV. The CDR3 is 13 residues long. CDR3 in amino acids: CASSSDRSYEQYF. The CDR3 nucleotides are TGTGCCAGCAGCTCGGACAGATCCTACGAGCAGTACTTC.

V usage is TRBV5-8 and J usage is TRBJ2-2, with 8 bases fitting TRBD2. Germline loops: CDR1 SGHTS, CDR2 YDEGEE. With 7 bases clipped from V and 2 bases from J, the junction kept 13 bases outside the gene matches. This CDR3 is 17 amino acids long. CDR3 DNA sequence: TGTGCCAGCCTCAGAAACGTAGCGGGGAGTAACACCGGGGAGCTGTTTTTT. Translation gives CASLRNVAGSNTGELFF.

The chain carries TRBV19 and TRBJ1-4, with 8 bases fitting TRBD1. Looked up from germline, CDR1 is LNHDA and CDR2 is SQIVND (reference sequence). The CDR3 totals 14 residues. V shed 7 bases and J 4 bases; nucleotides not matched to a gene: 5. CDR3 loop: CASTLDRVNEKLFF. The CDR3 DNA sequence: TGTGCCAGTACCTTGGACAGGGTTAATGAAAAACTGTTTTTT.

The J gene is TRBJ2-1, the V gene TRBV30; 13 nucleotides align to TRBD2. This CDR3 has 17 residues. Germline V gives CDR1 GTSNPN, CDR2 SVGIG (reference sequence). The ends lost 2 bases at V and 8 bases at J; junction bases unmatched: 12. CDR3 protein: CAWSKGTSGNYLDEQFF. The DNA of the CDR3 is TGTGCCTGGAGTAAGGGGACTAGCGGGAATTATTTGGATGAGCAGTTCTTC.

V usage is TRBV6-4 and J usage is TRBJ2-1; unclear D gene. This CDR3 contains 14 residues. Germline V gives CDR1 MRHNA, CDR2 SNTAGT. V lost 0 bases to trimming and J lost 6 bases, with 9 bases between them. CDR3 bases: TGTGCCAGCAGTGACTCTTTGGAGACCAATGAGCAGTTCTTC. This codes for CASSDSLETNEQFF.

The V call is TRBV7-6, the J call TRBJ1-5, with D possibly TRBD1 on 5 matching bases. The germline V gene has CDR1 SGHVS and CDR2 FNYEAQ. The CDR3 runs 13 residues. Trimming took off 2 bases at V and 8 bases at J, with 10 bases between the two ends. The CDR3 DNA sequence: TGTGCCAGCAGCTTAAGGGGAGGTAAGCCCCAGCATTTT. It is translated as CASSLRGGKPQHF.

This chain links TRBV27 with TRBJ2-7, with D maybe TRBD1 (6 bases). V dropped 8 bases and J dropped 3 bases, with 14 bases sitting between them. This CDR3 comprises 13 residues. Germline CDR1 is MNHEY and CDR2 is SMNVEV (reference sequence). The CDR3 reads CASGGDRNYEQYF. As DNA, the CDR3 is TGTGCCAGCGGAGGAGACAGGAACTACGAGCAGTACTTC.

This clone was counted once. The J gene is TRBJ1-5, the V gene TRBV27; D may be TRBD1 (5 bases). CDR3 length: 15 residues. V gave up 5 bases and J gave up 5 bases, with 16 bases separating them. Looked up from germline, CDR1 is MNHEY and CDR2 is SMNVEV (reference sequence). CDR3 nucleotides: TGTGCCAGCAGTGTGGGGACGGGGGGGGATCAGCCCCAGCATTTT. It is translated as CASSVGTGGDQPQHF.

This chain links TRBV2 with TRBJ2-7; no definite D call. Germline-derived CDR1 and CDR2 are SNHLY and FYNNEI. Trimming removed 7 bases from V and 2 bases from J, with 12 bases in between. The CDR3 has 13 amino acids. The chain's CDR3 is CASKTDRTYEQYF. DNA for the CDR3: TGTGCCAGCAAGACTGATCGAACCTACGAGCAGTACTTC.

The chain links TRBV9 to TRBJ2-1; D remains unclear. The CDR3 has 12 amino acids. V shed 6 bases and J shed 5 bases, with 9 bases lying between them. CDR1 and CDR2 from the germline V gene are SGDLS and YYNGEE. The DNA of the CDR3 is TGTGCCAGCAATGGGCTGAACAATGAGCAGTTCTTC. This encodes CASNGLNNEQFF.

The V and J genes are TRBV27 and TRBJ2-2; TRBD1 might be the D (5 bases). The CDR3 has 15 residues. Germline CDR1 MNHEY, CDR2 SMNVEV (reference sequence). The germline V and J ends were trimmed by 6 bases and 5 bases, with 16 bases remaining between them. The CDR3 DNA sequence: TGTGCCAGCAGAGTTTTGGCAGGGAATACCGGGGAGCTGTTTTTT. It encodes CASRVLAGNTGELFF.

V and J are TRBV15 and TRBJ1-5; the match to TRBD1 covers 8 bases. Germline V gene data show CDR1 as LNHNV and CDR2 as YYDKDF (reference sequence). The CDR3 contains 15 residues. The trim removed 3 bases at V and 5 bases at J, leaving 6 bases unmatched. For the CDR3, the DNA is TGTGCCACCAGCAGTCTGCGACAGGGGTATCAGCCCCAGCATTTT. Translated, it gives CATSSLRQGYQPQHF.

This chain joins TRBV14 and TRBJ2-7; 7 bases map to TRBD2. Germline CDR1 reads SGHDN; CDR2 reads FVKESK. Germline trimming cut 4 bases from V and 1 base from J; bases unmatched to any gene: 4. This CDR3 is 14 amino acids long. Written as DNA, the CDR3 is TGTGCCAGCAGCCCCGAGCGGGGTTCCTACGAGCAGTACTTC. Its protein is CASSPERGSYEQYF. The full variable domain, rest sourced from reference TRBV14 and TRBJ2-7, is EAGVTQFPSHSVIEKGQTVTLRCDPISGHDNLYWYRRVMGKEIKFLLHFVKESKQDESGMPNNRFLAERTGGTYSTLKVQPAELEDSGVYFCASSPERGSYEQYFGPGTRLTVT.

The chain uses TRBV7-9 and TRBJ1-6; the match to TRBD1 covers 11 bases. This CDR3 comprises 14 residues. Germline trimming cut 3 bases from V and 12 bases from J; bases unmatched to any gene: 4. The V gene's germline CDR1 is SEHNR and CDR2 FQNEAQ (reference sequence). CDR3 protein: CASSFGQGAEPLHF. Written as DNA, the CDR3 is TGTGCCAGCAGCTTTGGACAGGGGGCGGAACCCCTCCACTTT.

The genes are TRBV7-8 and TRBJ1-1; 7 nucleotides line up with TRBD1. The V gene end was trimmed by 1 base and the J gene end by 5 bases; junction bases not matched to a gene: 7. CDR3 length equals 15 residues. Germline loops: CDR1 SGHVS, CDR2 FQNEAQ. CDR3 bases: TGTGCCAGCAGCTTAGAGGGGGCGGTACGGACTGAAGCTTTCTTT. Translated, it gives CASSLEGAVRTEAFF.

The rearrangement links TRBV13 to TRBJ2-7, with D possibly TRBD1 on 5 matching bases. CDR3 length equals 14 residues. Germline V CDR1 and CDR2: PRHDT, FYEKMQ (reference sequence). V was clipped by 2 bases and J by 3 bases, with 11 bases between them. CDR3 residues: CASSLQGGHYEQYF. CDR3 coding DNA: TGTGCCAGCAGCTTACAGGGCGGCCACTACGAGCAGTACTTC.

The V and J genes are TRBV15 and TRBJ2-5, with TRBD2 matching 7 bases. This CDR3 comprises 15 residues. V shed 1 base, J shed 4 bases, and the junction held 6 bases outside the gene matches. The germline V gene encodes CDR1 LNHNV and CDR2 YYDKDF (reference sequence). CDR3 sequence: CATSRGGGGGETQYF. For the CDR3, the DNA is TGTGCCACCAGCAGAGGGGGGGGTGGGGGAGAGACCCAGTACTTC. The full variable domain, its missing parts supplied by reference TRBV15 and TRBJ2-5, is DAMVIQNPRYQVTQFGKPVTLSCSQTLNHNVMYWYQQKSSQAPKLLFHYYDKDFNNEADTPDNFQSRRPNTSFCFLDIRSPGLGDTAMYLCATSRGGGGGETQYFGPGTRLLVL.

The V call is TRBV7-3, the J call TRBJ2-7, with D possibly TRBD1 on 5 matching bases. This CDR3 has 15 amino acids. With 2 bases removed from V and 0 bases from J, the gap between germline ends came to 11 bases. Germline CDR1 reads SGHTA; CDR2 reads FQGTGA. The CDR3 loop reads CASSLSRATSYEQYF. For the CDR3, the DNA is TGTGCCAGCAGCTTATCCAGGGCGACCTCCTACGAGCAGTACTTC.

This clone has just one count. The CDR3 nucleotides are TGTGCCAGCCTTACAACAGACGGGACAGGGACAAGCTATACGCAGTATTTT. Residues: CASLTTDGTGTSYTQYF. This chain uses TRBV28 with TRBJ2-3, with 9 positions matching TRBD1. CDR3 length: 17 residues. Germline V gives CDR1 MDHEN, CDR2 SYDVKM. V gave up 8 bases and J gave up 7 bases; unmatched junction bases: 19.

V usage is TRBV30 and J usage is TRBJ2-2; 11 bases are a match to TRBD2. V trimming: 7 bases; J trimming: 2 bases; junction bases outside the gene matches: 6. In germline, CDR1 is GTSNPN, CDR2 SVGIG (reference sequence). CDR3 length: 15 amino acids. The CDR3 DNA sequence: TGTGCCTCCCAACTAGCGGGAGTCAACACCGGGGAGCTGTTTTTT. Protein: CASQLAGVNTGELFF. Complete variable domain (other parts from reference TRBV30 and TRBJ2-2): SQTIHQWPATLVQPVGSPLSLECTVEGTSNPNLYWYRQAAGRGLQLLFYSVGIGQISSEVPQNLSASRPQDRQFILSSKKLLLSDSGFYLCASQLAGVNTGELFFGEGSRLTVL.